This T cell receptor beta chain was identified in a study of cytomegalovirus exposure and HLA in healthy donors. The overall study: The same platform as the roughly 670 first-cohort repertoires was used for the 120 validation repertoires, a later analysis reported.

Remarks on this clone: Antigen unknown.

Study observations and caveats: The tendency of first-cohort TCR clusters to co-occur in the approximately 120 validation repertoires was identified by a subsequent analysis. Through in vitro validation, a few CMV-associated chains were shown to be specific for CMV antigens.

The CDR3 covers 15 residues. Per the germline V gene, CDR1 is MNHNY and CDR2 is SVGAGI (reference sequence). Trimming removed 2 bases from V and 4 bases from J; junction bases left unmatched: 7. It was the approximately 130-subject validation cohort, separate from the roughly 700-subject first cohort, to which the donors belonged. Some clones are missing from TCRdb's copy, which holds only in-frame ones; the method was immunoSEQ multiplex PCR. The repertoire holds some 170,000 clones, approximately 86% seen once, with less than 3.5% in the top ten. The chain recombines TRBV6-6 with TRBJ2-7; 8 bases fit TRBD1. This clonotype was obtained from a man between 18 and 35 years old in good health and CMV-seropositive. Sequencing was performed on PBMCs. The CDR3 DNA reads as TGTGCCAGCAGTTACCCGACGCAGGGGGCTTACGAGCAGTACTTC. As protein: CASSYPTQGAYEQYF.